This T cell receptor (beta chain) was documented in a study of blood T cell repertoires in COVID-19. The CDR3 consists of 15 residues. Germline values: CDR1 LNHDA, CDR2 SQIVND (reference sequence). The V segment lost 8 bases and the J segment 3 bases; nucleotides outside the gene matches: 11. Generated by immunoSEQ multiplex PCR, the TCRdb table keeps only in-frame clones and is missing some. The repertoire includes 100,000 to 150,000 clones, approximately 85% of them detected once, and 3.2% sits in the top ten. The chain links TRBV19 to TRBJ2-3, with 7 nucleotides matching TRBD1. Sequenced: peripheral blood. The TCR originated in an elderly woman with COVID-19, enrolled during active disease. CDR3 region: CASSKGAGVTDTQYF. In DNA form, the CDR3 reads TGTGCCAGTTCTAAGGGGGCAGGGGTGACAGATACGCAGTATTTT.